This T cell receptor (beta chain) was found in a study of T cells in Graves' hyperthyroidism and ophthalmopathy. Study conclusions and caveats: Before onset, by a median of approximately 6.8 months, the model predicted ophthalmopathy. Appearing also in blood were most of the thyroid clonotypes expanded above 0.001.

The V gene lost 3 bases and the J gene lost 7 bases, with 22 bases spanning the gap. The V gene's germline CDR1 is MDHEN and CDR2 SYDVKM. This CDR3 has 16 amino acids. This clonotype has at least ten counts. Antigen unknown. Graves' hyperthyroidism is called stable when ophthalmopathy does not progress within 18 months. Together with thyroid ultrasound, orbital computed tomography, serum thyroxine and TRAb, clinical symptoms were used for diagnoses. Using RNA transcripts as the source, TCR beta CDR3 regions were amplified. With the HTBI primer set, the TCR CDR3 went through a first round of RT-PCR. TCRdb reprocessed the multiplex PCR reads with MiXCR, giving one entry per CDR3 protein. This sample carries under 800,000 distinct CDR3 sequences, roughly 15% of them seen once, and the ten largest clones take roughly 10%.

The V call is TRBV28, the J call TRBJ2-7; D remains unclear. Sequences were obtained from blood. This TCR was sampled from a woman between 18 and 29 years old with Graves' hyperthyroidism. CDR3 loop: CASSFPPPASVGEQYF. The CDR3 DNA reads TGTGCCAGCAGTTTCCCCCCGCCGGCAAGTGTGGGAGAGCAGTACTTC.